This TCR beta chain was retrieved from a study of Ad26.COV2.S vaccination and SARS-CoV-2 variants. General observations from the study: Vaccine recipients showed a spike-specific TCR breadth that was higher than in placebo recipients.

Worth noting for this clone: Its antigen is unidentified.

Sample treatment: roughly 19 received Ad26.COV2.S at low or high dose, single or two shots; about 5 received placebo; per-sample allocation not given. Sampling was done on day 63 after the first vaccine or placebo injection. Per the germline V gene, CDR1 is SGDLS and CDR2 is YYNGEE. The CDR3 covers 17 residues. The V and J ends lost 0 bases and 1 base respectively, with 16 bases between them. Sequencing was performed with immunoSEQ multiplex PCR; in TCRdb, only in-frame clones are kept and a portion is missing. Of roughly 300,000 clones listed, about 88% were seen once; the top ten hold roughly 6%. This chain connects TRBV9 to TRBJ1-1; D is perhaps TRBD1 (5 bases). Sequenced here: peripheral blood, sampled in a trial of Ad26.COV2.S vaccine versus placebo. This sequence originates from a person between 18 and 60 years old who received the Ad26.COV2.S COVID-19 vaccine or a placebo. The CDR3, as DNA: TGTGCCAGCAGCGTAGTGTGGGACCCAGGAGAGAACACTGAAGCTTTCTTT. Amino acids: CASSVVWDPGENTEAFF.